Sequencing of this T cell receptor beta chain was carried out in a study of CD8 T cells in ankylosing spondylitis. Study-wide results and caveats: Disease-linked clones were found to be CD8+ and relatively rare in peripheral blood. It was reported that disease-linked clones were significantly enriched in matched ankylosing spondylitis synovial fluid. It appeared that ankylosing spondylitis blood was characterized by a TCR beta motif of several highly homologous variants.

The sample holds a few counts of this clonotype. Its antigen is unknown. The TCR beta libraries were generated through quantitative 5'-RACE incorporating molecular barcodes. TCRdb recomputed calls from the 5' RACE reads with MiXCR, one row per CDR3 protein. The repertoire consists of more than 20,000 distinct CDR3 sequences, with roughly 13% occurring once and the leading ten covering 30% to 35%. Source material: blood. The receptor comes from a male donor with ankylosing spondylitis or in good health (not recorded which).

The CDR3 nucleotides read TGTGCCAGCACTCACCGGGGGGGTTACTATGAGCAGTTCTTC. Residues: CASTHRGGYYEQFF. V is TRBV27 and J is TRBJ2-1; TRBD2 matches at 8 bases. Germline loops: CDR1 MNHEY, CDR2 SMNVEV (reference sequence). The CDR3 extends over 14 amino acids. V lost 7 bases to trimming and J lost 8 bases; unmatched junction nucleotides: 10.